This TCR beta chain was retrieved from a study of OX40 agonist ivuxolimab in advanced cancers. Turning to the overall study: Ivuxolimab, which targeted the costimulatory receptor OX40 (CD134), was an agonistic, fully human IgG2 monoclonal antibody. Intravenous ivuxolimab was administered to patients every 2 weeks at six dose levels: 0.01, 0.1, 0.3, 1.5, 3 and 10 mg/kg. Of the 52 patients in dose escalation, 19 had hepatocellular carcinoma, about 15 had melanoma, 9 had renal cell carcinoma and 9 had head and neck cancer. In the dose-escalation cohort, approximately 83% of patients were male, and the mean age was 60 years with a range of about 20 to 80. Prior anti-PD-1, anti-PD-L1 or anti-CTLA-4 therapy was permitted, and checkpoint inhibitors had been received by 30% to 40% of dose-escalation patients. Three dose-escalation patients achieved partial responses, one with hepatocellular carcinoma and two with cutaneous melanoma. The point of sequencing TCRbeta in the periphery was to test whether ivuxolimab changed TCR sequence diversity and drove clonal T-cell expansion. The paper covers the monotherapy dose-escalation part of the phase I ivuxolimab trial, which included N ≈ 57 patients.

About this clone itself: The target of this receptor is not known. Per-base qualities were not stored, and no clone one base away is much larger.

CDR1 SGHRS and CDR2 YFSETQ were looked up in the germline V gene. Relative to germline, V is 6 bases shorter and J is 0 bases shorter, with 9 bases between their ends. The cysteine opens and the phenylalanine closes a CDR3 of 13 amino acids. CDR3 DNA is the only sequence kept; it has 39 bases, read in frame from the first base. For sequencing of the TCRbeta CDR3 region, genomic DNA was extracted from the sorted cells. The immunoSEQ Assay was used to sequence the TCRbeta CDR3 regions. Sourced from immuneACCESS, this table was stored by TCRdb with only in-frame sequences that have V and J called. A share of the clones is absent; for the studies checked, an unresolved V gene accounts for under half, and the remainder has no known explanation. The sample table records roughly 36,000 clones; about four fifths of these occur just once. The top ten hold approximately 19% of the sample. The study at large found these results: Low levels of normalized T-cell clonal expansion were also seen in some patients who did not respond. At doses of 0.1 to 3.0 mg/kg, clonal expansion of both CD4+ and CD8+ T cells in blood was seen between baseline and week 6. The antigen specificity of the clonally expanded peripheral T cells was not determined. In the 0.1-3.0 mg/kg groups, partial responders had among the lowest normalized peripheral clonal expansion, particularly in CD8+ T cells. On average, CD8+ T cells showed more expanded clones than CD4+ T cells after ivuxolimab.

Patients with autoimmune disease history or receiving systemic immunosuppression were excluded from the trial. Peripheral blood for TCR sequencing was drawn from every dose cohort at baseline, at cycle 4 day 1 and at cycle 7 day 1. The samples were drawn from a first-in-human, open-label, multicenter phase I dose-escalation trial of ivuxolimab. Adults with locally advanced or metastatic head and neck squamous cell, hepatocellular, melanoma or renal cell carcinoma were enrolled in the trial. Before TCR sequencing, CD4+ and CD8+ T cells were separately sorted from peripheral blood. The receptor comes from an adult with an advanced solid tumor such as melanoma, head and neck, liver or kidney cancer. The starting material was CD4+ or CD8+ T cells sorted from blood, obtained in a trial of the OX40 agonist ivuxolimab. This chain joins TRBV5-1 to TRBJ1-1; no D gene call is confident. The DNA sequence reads TGCGCCAGCAACGACGGTATGAACACTGAAGCTTTCTTT. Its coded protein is CASNDGMNTEAFF.